These T cell receptor beta chains were read from a single sample in a study of radiotherapy plus CTLA-4 blockade in lung cancer. This table comes from immunoSEQ multiplex PCR, and its TCRdb copy is limited to in-frame clones, with some not included. The sample records approximately 100,000 clones, under 90% being singletons. The source was peripheral blood, collected from a patient treated with radiotherapy plus ipilimumab. Source of these receptors: a human donor with non-small cell lung cancer that progressed on radiotherapy plus ipilimumab. Some clones in this sample may be carry-over from other donors' samples. Each CDR3 is given with its conserved first and last residue. The order of the fields is V gene, clone size, J gene, D gene, CDR3 DNA, CDR3 protein. The D gene is left open where the match is weak. Size is stated for part of the rows, as once, few or many counts, or as a class when the clone is expanded.

V: TRBV6-6
size: few
J: TRBJ2-2
D: NA
DNA: TGTGCCAGCAGTTTTCCTACCGGGGAGCTGTTTTTT
CDR3: CASSFPTGELFF

V: TRBV5-8
size: NA
J: TRBJ1-2
D: NA
DNA: TGTGCCAGCAGCCCTGACAGCCGGCTACTCACCTTC
CDR3: CASSPDSRLLTF

V: TRBV4-2
size: NA
J: TRBJ2-1
D: NA
DNA: TGTGCCAGCAGCCAAGAGACAGGGAGGAGCTCCTACAATGAGCAGTTCTTC
CDR3: CASSQETGRSSYNEQFF

V: TRBV4-3
size: NA
J: TRBJ2-3
D: NA
DNA: TGCGCCAGCAGCCCACGCTATCGTGCTAGCACAGATACGCAGTATTTT
CDR3: CASSPRYRASTDTQYF

V: TRBV5-4
size: NA
J: TRBJ1-3
D: TRBD1
DNA: TGTGCCAGCAGCACCCGGACAGGCTCTGGAAACACCATATATTTT
CDR3: CASSTRTGSGNTIYF

V: TRBV19
size: NA
J: TRBJ2-2
D: TRBD2
DNA: TGTGCCAGTAGTATAGATAGCGGGGGCTACGGGGAGCTGTTTTTT
CDR3: CASSIDSGGYGELFF

V: TRBV11-3
size: NA
J: TRBJ2-3
D: TRBD1
DNA: TGTGCCAGCAGCTTAGCTAGAACAGGGGTGACAGATACGCAGTATTTT
CDR3: CASSLARTGVTDTQYF

V: TRBV7-2
size: once
J: TRBJ1-5
D: TRBD1
DNA: TGTGCCAGCAGCCCTAACAGGGGGCTTCTCAATCAGCCCCAGCATTTT
CDR3: CASSPNRGLLNQPQHF

V: TRBV5-4
size: NA
J: TRBJ1-5
D: NA
DNA: TGTGCCAGCAGCTTGTGGTCATGGTCAAATAGCAATCAGCCCCAGCATTTT
CDR3: CASSLWSWSNSNQPQHF

V: TRBV4-3
size: NA
J: TRBJ1-3
D: NA
DNA: TGCGCCAGCAGCCAAGAAGGGGAGGGGTGGGAAGGTGGAAACACCATATATTTT
CDR3: CASSQEGEGWEGGNTIYF

V: TRBV28
size: NA
J: TRBJ2-7
D: TRBD1
DNA: TGTGCCAGCAGTGTTCACCGGGACAGGGCCACCTACGAGCAGTACTTC
CDR3: CASSVHRDRATYEQYF

V: TRBV11-2
size: NA
J: TRBJ1-1
D: NA
DNA: TGTGCCAGCAGCTTAGACCCGGGGGGTGCTTTCTTT
CDR3: CASSLDPGGAFF

V: TRBV27
size: few
J: TRBJ1-4
D: TRBD1
DNA: TGTGCCAGCAGTTTCTGGGACAGGGGCGGAATTGGTGAAAAACTGTTTTTT
CDR3: CASSFWDRGGIGEKLFF

V: TRBV9
size: NA
J: TRBJ1-1
D: NA
DNA: TGTGCCAGCAGCGCAGGACATGACACTGAAGCTTTCTTT
CDR3: CASSAGHDTEAFF

V: TRBV6-6
size: few
J: TRBJ1-5
D: NA
DNA: TGTGCCAGCAGTTCTGGCAATCAGCCCCAGCATTTT
CDR3: CASSSGNQPQHF

V: TRBV5-1
size: NA
J: TRBJ1-6
D: TRBD1
DNA: TGCGCCAGCAGCACCGGGACAGGCATTGGTTCACCCCTCCACTTT
CDR3: CASSTGTGIGSPLHF

V: TRBV5-1
size: NA
J: TRBJ1-2
D: NA
DNA: TGCGCCAGCAGCCCTGGAGTTAACTATGGCTACACCTTC
CDR3: CASSPGVNYGYTF

V: TRBV29-1
size: NA
J: TRBJ1-3
D: NA
DNA: TGCAGCGTTGGTGGACAACACTCTGGAAACACCATATATTTT
CDR3: CSVGGQHSGNTIYF

V: TRBV4-3
size: NA
J: TRBJ2-3
D: TRBD2
DNA: TGCGCCAGCAGCCAAGGCCCTAGCGGGGGCACAGATACGCAGTATTTT
CDR3: CASSQGPSGGTDTQYF

V: TRBV5-1
size: once
J: TRBJ1-2
D: NA
DNA: TGCGCCAGCAGCTTGGAGCCGGGGCAGTCGGATGGCTACACCTTC
CDR3: CASSLEPGQSDGYTF

V: TRBV29-1
size: NA
J: TRBJ2-3
D: NA
DNA: TGCAGCTTCGGTGGGGGAAATACGCAGTATTTT
CDR3: CSFGGGNTQYF

V: TRBV9
size: NA
J: TRBJ1-3
D: TRBD1
DNA: TGTGCCAGCAGCAGACAGGGACTTATCTCTGGAAACACCATATATTTT
CDR3: CASSRQGLISGNTIYF

V: TRBV5-1
size: NA
J: TRBJ2-1
D: TRBD2
DNA: TGCGCCAGCAGCACTACTCCGGGACTAGCGGGGGGGCCCCTTGAGCAGTTCTTC
CDR3: CASSTTPGLAGGPLEQFF

V: TRBV9
size: NA
J: TRBJ2-1
D: TRBD2
DNA: TGTGCCAGCAGCGTAGTAGGGACTAGCGGGGAGGGGTCCTACAATGAGCAGTTCTTC
CDR3: CASSVVGTSGEGSYNEQFF

V: TRBV6-6
size: NA
J: TRBJ2-3
D: TRBD2
DNA: TGTGCCACCGTCTTGGCGGGGGGACTAGATACGCAGTATTTT
CDR3: CATVLAGGLDTQYF

V: TRBV6-5
size: NA
J: TRBJ1-5
D: NA
DNA: TGTGCCAGCAGTTACTCTTCTCCCCGCTGTCAGCCCCAGCATTTT
CDR3: CASSYSSPRCQPQHF

V: TRBV30
size: NA
J: TRBJ1-1
D: NA
DNA: TGTGCCTGGTCTTACACTGAAGCTTTCTTT
CDR3: CAWSYTEAFF

V: TRBV5-1
size: NA
J: TRBJ2-4
D: NA
DNA: TGCGCCAGCAGCATTCAAAATGGGGGAAACATTCAGTACTTC
CDR3: CASSIQNGGNIQYF